The present T cell receptor beta chain was sequenced within a study of response to subunit inactivated influenza vaccine. The CDR3 totals 15 residues. CDR1 and CDR2 from the germline V gene are SGHNT and YYREEE (reference sequence). V lost 4 bases to trimming and J lost 6 bases, with 17 bases between them. Study results and caveats: Authors suggested few new T cells are recruited by each seasonal influenza vaccination.

Details on this clonotype: Antigen specificity is unknown.

Each CDR3 protein gets one entry after TCRdb re-called the RT-PCR reads with MiXCR. The sample contains around 760,000 distinct CDR3 sequences, about 15% of which appear only once. The receptor comes from a man aged 50 or older who received an inactivated influenza vaccine. This chain uses TRBV5-4 with TRBJ2-1; unclear D gene. This material consisted of PBMCs from blood, taken around 14 days before vaccination. Here the CDR3 reads CASSPRRSSANEQFF. DNA for the CDR3: TGTGCCAGCAGCCCCCGCCGTAGCTCGGCCAATGAGCAGTTCTTC.